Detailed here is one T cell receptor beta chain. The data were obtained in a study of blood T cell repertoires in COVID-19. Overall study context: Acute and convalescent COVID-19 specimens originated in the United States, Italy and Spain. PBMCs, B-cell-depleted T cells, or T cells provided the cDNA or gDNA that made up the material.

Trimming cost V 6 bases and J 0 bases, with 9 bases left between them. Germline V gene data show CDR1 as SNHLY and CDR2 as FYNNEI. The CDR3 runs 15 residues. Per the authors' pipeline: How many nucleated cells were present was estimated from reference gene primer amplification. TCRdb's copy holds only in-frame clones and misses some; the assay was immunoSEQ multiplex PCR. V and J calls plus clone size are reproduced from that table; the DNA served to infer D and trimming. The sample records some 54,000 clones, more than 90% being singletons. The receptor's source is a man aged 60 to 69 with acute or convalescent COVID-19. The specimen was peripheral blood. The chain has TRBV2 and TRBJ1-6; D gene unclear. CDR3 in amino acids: CASREQSSYNSPLHF. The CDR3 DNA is TGTGCCAGCAGGGAGCAAAGCTCCTATAATTCACCCCTCCACTTT.